This is a list of T cell receptor beta chains from one sample in a study of cytomegalovirus exposure and HLA in healthy donors. Assay used: immunoSEQ multiplex PCR; TCRdb lists only in-frame clones, some missing. The repertoire holds roughly 100,000 clones, with just under 80% as singletons. Sample: PBMCs. The origin of the receptors is a male donor in good health and CMV-seronegative. The CDR3 runs from the conserved cysteine through the conserved F or W. A D gene is named only where the DNA matches it firmly. Clone size is shown for a subset of rows, as once, few, many or a class of expanded clone.

clone size	D gene	V gene	J gene	CDR3 protein	CDR3 DNA
-	TRBD1	TRBV7-9	TRBJ2-1	CASSIPRDSSYNEQFF	TGTGCCAGCAGCATTCCCCGGGACAGCTCCTACAATGAGCAGTTCTTC
-	TRBD1	TRBV30	TRBJ2-5	CAEDRAGETQYF	TGTGCCGAAGACAGGGCAGGGGAGACCCAGTACTTC
-	TRBD1	TRBV29-1	TRBJ1-2	CSVEVARQGANAF	TGCAGCGTTGAAGTGGCTAGACAGGGGGCTAACGCCTTC
-	TRBD1	TRBV2	TRBJ1-5	CASTLDRDQPQHF	TGTGCCAGCACCCTGGACAGGGACCAGCCCCAGCATTTT
-	TRBD2	TRBV9	TRBJ2-3	CASSQTGGPADTQYF	TGTGCCAGCAGTCAGACGGGAGGTCCAGCAGATACGCAGTATTTT
-	TRBD1	TRBV5-1	TRBJ2-2	CASGQQGAANTGELFF	TGCGCCAGCGGGCAACAGGGGGCTGCGAACACCGGGGAGCTGTTTTTT
-	TRBD2	TRBV30	TRBJ2-3	CAWGGTSGNTDTQYF	TGTGCCTGGGGGGGGACTAGCGGGAACACAGATACGCAGTATTTT
-	-	TRBV18	TRBJ1-3	CASSPGRAGGNTIYF	TGTGCCAGCTCACCTGGGAGGGCCGGTGGAAACACCATATATTTT
once	-	TRBV18	TRBJ1-1	CASSRATGSEAFF	TGTGCCAGCTCACGGGCTACAGGGAGTGAAGCTTTCTTT
few	TRBD2	TRBV7-2	TRBJ2-5	CASSLVGTSLSQETQYF	TGTGCCAGCAGCTTAGTGGGGACTAGCCTTTCTCAAGAGACCCAGTACTTC
few	TRBD2	TRBV6-6	TRBJ2-7	CASSLAGTYEQYF	TGTGCCAGCAGCTTAGCGGGGACCTACGAGCAGTACTTC
few	-	TRBV6-6	TRBJ1-5	CASSQGGSNQPQHF	TGTGCCAGCAGTCAAGGGGGTAGCAATCAGCCCCAGCATTTT
few	TRBD1	TRBV18	TRBJ1-2	CASSPGTGADSGYTF	TGTGCCAGCTCACCCGGGACAGGGGCCGATAGTGGCTACACCTTC
-	-	TRBV4-2	TRBJ2-7	CASSQLSGRDYEQYF	TGTGCCAGCAGCCAATTATCCGGGAGAGACTACGAGCAGTACTTC
few	TRBD1	TRBV10-3	TRBJ1-1	CAISTNRGSNTEAFF	TGTGCCATCAGCACTAACAGGGGCTCGAACACTGAAGCTTTCTTT
-	-	TRBV6-6	TRBJ2-7	CASSTDSSYEQYF	TGTGCCAGCAGTACGGACAGCTCCTACGAGCAGTACTTC
-	TRBD1	TRBV7-2	TRBJ1-2	CASSLDSTGGGYTF	TGTGCCAGCAGCTTAGATTCTACAGGGGGTGGCTACACCTTC
-	-	TRBV7-2	TRBJ1-1	CASSHGHLNTEAFF	TGTGCCAGCAGCCACGGACACTTGAACACTGAAGCTTTCTTT
few	TRBD1	TRBV30	TRBJ1-4	CAWTEAGGSTNEKLFF	TGTGCCTGGACGGAGGCAGGGGGCTCAACTAATGAAAAACTGTTTTTT
-	-	TRBV18	TRBJ2-5	CASSPAGETQYF	TGTGCCAGCTCACCTGCGGGGGAGACCCAGTACTTC
-	-	TRBV29-1	TRBJ2-3	CSVGPPGSDTQYF	TGCAGCGTTGGGCCCCCGGGGTCAGATACGCAGTATTTT
-	-	TRBV20-1	TRBJ1-2	CSARNGGYTF	TGCAGTGCTAGAAACGGTGGCTACACCTTC
medium-sized	-	TRBV5-6	TRBJ1-2	CASSLGASDGYTF	TGTGCCAGCAGCTTGGGGGCTTCGGATGGCTACACCTTC
-	TRBD2	TRBV11-2	TRBJ2-5	CASSLRLAGVQTQYF	TGTGCCAGCAGCCTGCGACTAGCGGGAGTACAGACCCAGTACTTC
-	-	TRBV7-3	TRBJ2-5	CASSSRAQETQYF	TGTGCCAGCAGCTCCCGAGCTCAAGAGACCCAGTACTTC